This T cell receptor beta chain was retrieved from a study of shared clonotypes between healthy human individuals. Study observations and caveats: What naive subsets generally showed was a larger estimated richness than memory subsets showed. Shared across a few donors were approximately 5% of the naive CD4 clonotypes.

Researchers ran the assay at a deep level. Once extracted for a subset, genomic DNA was divided evenly among several immunoSEQ plates. Assay: immunoSEQ multiplex PCR; the TCRdb copy retains only in-frame clones and omits some. The sample gives some 1.4 million clones, roughly 96% of which show up once; 1.2% is in the top ten. A remark on this clone: Its antigen is not known.

The length of the CDR3 is 15 residues. The ends were cut back, 4 bases at V and 4 bases at J, with 17 bases in the middle. Germline V gene lookup returns CDR1 MNHEY and CDR2 SMNVEV (reference sequence). The receptor's source is a man between 25 and 39 years old in good health. The chain links TRBV27 to TRBJ2-7, with D tentatively TRBD1 (5 bases). The specimen sequenced was naive CD4+ T cells sorted from blood. Described subset: CD45RA+ positively selected. CDR3 DNA: TGTGCCAGCAGTTCGGTGCCAACGCGGACATACGAGCAGTACTTC. Amino acids: CASSSVPTRTYEQYF.